The present TCR beta chain was sequenced within a study of blood T cell repertoires in COVID-19. Which cohort a participant joined came from the clinical history participants gave. Cohort 3 recovered donors had two negative PCRs, clearance, or symptom resolution. Original handling: Amplification with reference gene primers provided the estimates of nucleated cell counts. Data came from immunoSEQ multiplex PCR; TCRdb stores just in-frame clones and leaves some out. That table furnishes V, J and clone size, whereas the DNA furnished D and trimming. The data show 150,000 to 200,000 clones, around 82% seen once. Trimming stripped 0 bases from V and 0 bases from J, with 14 bases between. Per germline, CDR1 SGHRS and CDR2 YFSETQ. CDR3 length equals 17 residues.

The rearrangement uses TRBV5-1 and TRBJ2-3; tentative D call: TRBD1 (6 bases). The material sequenced was PBMCs or T cells enriched from blood (not recorded which). The source of this sequence is a man aged 55 to 70 who had recovered from COVID-19. In DNA, the CDR3 is TGCGCCAGCAGCTTGGGTGCTGGACAGTCTAGCACAGATACGCAGTATTTT. Protein: CASSLGAGQSSTDTQYF.